This T cell receptor (beta chain) derives from a study of cytomegalovirus exposure and HLA in healthy donors. Findings and caveats of the study: A later analysis reportedly found that, within productive TCRs, an Asian-associated ancestry cluster had fewer N-insertions than the mean observed across the roughly 700 donors. In an earlier analysis, productive rearrangement rates for most beta V segments clustered near 87% or 30%.

Comments on this clone: Its specificity is unknown.

PCR used 60 Vbeta primers and 13 Jbeta primers. Profiled with immunoSEQ multiplex PCR; TCRdb holds only in-frame clones, not every one. In the table there are 120,000 or so clones, around 70% of which are singletons. V was clipped by 6 bases and J by 1 base, with 18 bases between them. Germline loops: CDR1 SNHLY, CDR2 FYNNEI. This CDR3 region has 16 residues. This TCR was recovered from a man in his forties in good health and CMV-seropositive. This rearrangement joins TRBV2 to TRBJ1-1; perhaps TRBD1 as D (5 bases). The sequenced sample consisted of PBMCs. The CDR3 DNA is TGTGCCAGCAGAGGACATGGCGCGCGAAGGAACACTGAAGCTTTCTTT. This codes for CASRGHGARRNTEAFF.